This T cell receptor (beta chain) was retrieved from a study of blood T cell repertoires in COVID-19. Background on the study: Some COVID-19 samples were acute and others convalescent; all came from the United States, Italy and Spain. PBMCs, B-cell-depleted T cells, or T cells provided the cDNA or gDNA that made up the material.

CDR1 and CDR2 from the germline V gene are LNHDA and SQIVND (reference sequence). The V end was cut by 10 bases, the J end by 6 bases, with 16 bases between. The CDR3 covers 13 residues. Authors' processing steps: Amplification of reference gene primers provided the estimated nucleated cell counts. TCRdb's table, derived via immunoSEQ multiplex PCR, lists solely in-frame clones and lacks some. V and J calls and clone size are given by that table; D and trimming were obtained from the DNA. The sample lists around 110,000 clones; less than 85% were seen once. Sequenced sample: peripheral blood. The sequence was obtained from a woman aged 55-69 years with acute or convalescent COVID-19. The chain couples TRBV19 to TRBJ1-5, with D tentatively TRBD1 (6 bases). The CDR3 DNA sequence: TGTGCCACCCAACAGGGACGGTCTCAGCCCCAGCATTTT. Amino acid sequence: CATQQGRSQPQHF. The entire variable domain, with the rest obtained from reference TRBV19 and TRBJ1-5, is as follows: DGGITQSPKYLFRKEGQNVTLSCEQNLNHDAMYWYRQDPGQGLRLIYYSQIVNDFQKGDIAEGYSVSREKKESFPLTVTSAQKNPTAFYLCATQQGRSQPQHFGDGTRLSIL.